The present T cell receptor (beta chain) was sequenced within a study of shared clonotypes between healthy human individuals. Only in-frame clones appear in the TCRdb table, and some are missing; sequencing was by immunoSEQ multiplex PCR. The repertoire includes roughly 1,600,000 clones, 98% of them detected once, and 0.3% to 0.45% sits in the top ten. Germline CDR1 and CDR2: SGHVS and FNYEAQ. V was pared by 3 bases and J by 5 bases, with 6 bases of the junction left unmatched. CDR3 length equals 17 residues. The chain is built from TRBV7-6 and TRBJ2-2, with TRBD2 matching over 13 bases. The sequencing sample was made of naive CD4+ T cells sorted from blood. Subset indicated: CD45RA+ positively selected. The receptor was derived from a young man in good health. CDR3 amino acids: CASSLTGTSGITGELFF. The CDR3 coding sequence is TGTGCCAGCAGCTTGACCGGGACTAGCGGGATAACCGGGGAGCTGTTTTTT.